This entry describes one T cell receptor beta chain. V was trimmed by 6 bases and J by 4 bases, leaving 9 bases between them. This CDR3 has 12 residues. This record belongs to a study of blood T cell repertoires in COVID-19. Generated by immunoSEQ multiplex PCR, the TCRdb table keeps only in-frame clones and is missing some. In the table there are approximately 200,000 clones, approximately 90% of which are singletons. Input material: peripheral blood. This chain uses TRBV6-7 with TRBJ1-1; D is uncertain. TRBV6-7 falls under the ORF class, with uncertain function. The receptor's source is a man aged 50-59 years with acute or convalescent COVID-19. DNA of the CDR3: TGTGCCAGCAGACCGGGGATCACTGAAGCTTTCTTT. Its translation: CASRPGITEAFF.